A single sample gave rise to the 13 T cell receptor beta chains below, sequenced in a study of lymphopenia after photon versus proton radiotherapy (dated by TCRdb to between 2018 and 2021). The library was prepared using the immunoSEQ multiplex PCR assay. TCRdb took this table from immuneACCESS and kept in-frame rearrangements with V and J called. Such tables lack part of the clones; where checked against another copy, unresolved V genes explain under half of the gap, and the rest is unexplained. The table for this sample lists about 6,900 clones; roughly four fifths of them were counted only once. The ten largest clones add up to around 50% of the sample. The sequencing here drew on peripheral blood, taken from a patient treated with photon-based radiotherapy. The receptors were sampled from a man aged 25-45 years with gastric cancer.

CDR3 sequence (DNA): TGTGCCAGCAACAACTTGGGAGGGGCCAACGTCCTGACTTTC. It translates to CASNNLGGANVLTF. The chain recombines TRBV27 with TRBJ2-6; the D is unclear. V was pared by 7 bases and J by 4 bases, with 11 bases between. Germline V gene sequence: CDR1 MNHEY, CDR2 SMNVEV (reference sequence). The CDR3 is 14 amino acids.

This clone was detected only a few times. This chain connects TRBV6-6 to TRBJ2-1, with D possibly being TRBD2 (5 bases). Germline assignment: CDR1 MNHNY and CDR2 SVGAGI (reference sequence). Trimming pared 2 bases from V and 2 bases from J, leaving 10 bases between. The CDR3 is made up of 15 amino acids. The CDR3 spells CASSYEGVTYNEQFF. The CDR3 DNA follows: TGTGCCAGCAGTTACGAGGGAGTAACCTACAATGAGCAGTTCTTC.

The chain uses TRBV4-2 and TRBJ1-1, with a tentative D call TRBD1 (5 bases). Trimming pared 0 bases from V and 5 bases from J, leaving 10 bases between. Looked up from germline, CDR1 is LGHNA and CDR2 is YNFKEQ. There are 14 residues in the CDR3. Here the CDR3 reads CASSQEGVGTEAFF. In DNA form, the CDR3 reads TGTGCCAGCAGCCAAGAAGGGGTAGGAACTGAAGCTTTCTTT.

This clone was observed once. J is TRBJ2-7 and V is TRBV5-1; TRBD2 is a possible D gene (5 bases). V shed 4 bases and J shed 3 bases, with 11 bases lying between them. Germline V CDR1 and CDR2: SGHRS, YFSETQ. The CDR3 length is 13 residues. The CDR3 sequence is CASSVGVRYEQYF. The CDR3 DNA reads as TGCGCCAGCAGCGTCGGGGTCCGCTACGAGCAGTACTTC.

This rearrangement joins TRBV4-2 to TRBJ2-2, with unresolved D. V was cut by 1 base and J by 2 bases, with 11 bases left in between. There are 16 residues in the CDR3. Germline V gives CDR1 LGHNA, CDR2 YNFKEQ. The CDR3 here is CASSQAFGDNTGELFF. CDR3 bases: TGTGCCAGCAGCCAAGCATTTGGCGATAACACCGGGGAGCTGTTTTTT.

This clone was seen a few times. The CDR3: CASSESGRPPGELFF. For the CDR3, the DNA is TGCGCCAGCAGTGAGTCCGGTCGGCCTCCCGGGGAGCTGTTTTTT. The rearrangement uses TRBV10-1 and TRBJ2-2; no firm D call. The germline V and J ends were trimmed by 0 bases and 6 bases, with 11 bases remaining between them. This CDR3 contains 15 residues. Germline values: CDR1 WNHNN, CDR2 SYGVQD (reference sequence).

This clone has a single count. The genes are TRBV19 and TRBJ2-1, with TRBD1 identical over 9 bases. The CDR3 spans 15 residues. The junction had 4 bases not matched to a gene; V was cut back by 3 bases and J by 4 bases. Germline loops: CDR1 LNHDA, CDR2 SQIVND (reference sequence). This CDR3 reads CASSIPGTGYNEQFF. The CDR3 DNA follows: TGTGCCAGTAGTATTCCCGGGACAGGGTACAATGAGCAGTTCTTC. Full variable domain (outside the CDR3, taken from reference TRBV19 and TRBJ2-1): DGGITQSPKYLFRKEGQNVTLSCEQNLNHDAMYWYRQDPGQGLRLIYYSQIVNDFQKGDIAEGYSVSREKKESFPLTVTSAQKNPTAFYLCASSIPGTGYNEQFFGPGTRLTVL.

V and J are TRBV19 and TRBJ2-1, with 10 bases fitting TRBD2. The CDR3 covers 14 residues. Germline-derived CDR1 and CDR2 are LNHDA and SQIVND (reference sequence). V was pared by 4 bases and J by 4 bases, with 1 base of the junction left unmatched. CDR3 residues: CASSRTSGYNEQFF. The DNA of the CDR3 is TGTGCCAGTAGTAGGACTAGCGGTTACAATGAGCAGTTCTTC.

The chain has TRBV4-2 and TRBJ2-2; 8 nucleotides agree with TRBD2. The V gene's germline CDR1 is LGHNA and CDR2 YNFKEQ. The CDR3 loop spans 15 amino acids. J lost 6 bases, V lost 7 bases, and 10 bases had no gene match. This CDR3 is CASTRAGEGAGELFF. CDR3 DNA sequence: TGTGCCAGCACCCGAGCGGGAGAAGGCGCCGGGGAGCTGTTTTTT.

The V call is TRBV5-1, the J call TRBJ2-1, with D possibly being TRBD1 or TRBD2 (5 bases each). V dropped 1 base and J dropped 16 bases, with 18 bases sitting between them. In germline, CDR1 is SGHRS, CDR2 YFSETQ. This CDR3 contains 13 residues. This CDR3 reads CASSLFEGLDPFF. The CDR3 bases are TGCGCCAGCAGCTTGTTCGAGGGGTTGGATCCCTTCTTC.

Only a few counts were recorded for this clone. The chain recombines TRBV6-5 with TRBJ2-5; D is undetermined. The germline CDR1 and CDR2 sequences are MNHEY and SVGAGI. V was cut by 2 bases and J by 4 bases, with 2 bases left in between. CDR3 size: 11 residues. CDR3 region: CASSYGETQYF. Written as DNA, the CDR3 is TGTGCCAGCAGTTACGGAGAGACCCAGTACTTC.

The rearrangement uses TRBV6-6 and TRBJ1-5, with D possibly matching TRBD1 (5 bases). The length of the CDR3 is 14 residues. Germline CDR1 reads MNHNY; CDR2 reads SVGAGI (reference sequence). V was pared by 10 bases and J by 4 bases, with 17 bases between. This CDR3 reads CATRKDIQNQPQHF. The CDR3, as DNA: TGTGCCACCAGGAAGGACATCCAAAATCAGCCCCAGCATTTT.

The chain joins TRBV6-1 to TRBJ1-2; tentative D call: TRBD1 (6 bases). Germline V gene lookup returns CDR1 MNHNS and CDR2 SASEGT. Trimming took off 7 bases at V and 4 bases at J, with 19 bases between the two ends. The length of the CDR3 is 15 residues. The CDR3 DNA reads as TGTGCCAGCACCATCTCTAGGGGGTCCTTCTATGGCTACACCTTC. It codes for CASTISRGSFYGYTF.